This TCR beta chain emerged from a study of blood T cell repertoires in COVID-19. At the level of the study: Acute-phase and convalescent COVID-19 samples originated in the United States, Italy and Spain. T cells, B-cell-depleted T cells, or PBMCs provided the cDNA or gDNA that served as material.

Per the germline V gene, CDR1 is LGHNA and CDR2 is YSLEER. This CDR3 has 14 residues. V was shortened by 0 bases and J by 3 bases, with 6 bases between the two germline ends. Original handling: Amplified reference gene primers provided the basis for estimating nucleated cell counts. Libraries were prepared by immunoSEQ multiplex PCR; TCRdb keeps only in-frame clonotypes and omits some of them. That table furnishes V, J and clone size, whereas the DNA furnished D and trimming. The table lists roughly 30,000 clones, 75% to 90% of them singletons, with approximately 16% in the top ten. The TCR was taken from a man aged 70-80 years with active COVID-19. The material sequenced was peripheral blood. The chain is built from TRBV4-3 and TRBJ1-5; D not resolved. Written as DNA, the CDR3 is TGCGCCAGCAGCCAAGACAGTTACAATCAGCCCCAGCATTTT. Translated: CASSQDSYNQPQHF.